A selection of T cell receptor beta chains follows, all from one sample in a study of cytomegalovirus exposure and HLA in healthy donors. Method: immunoSEQ multiplex PCR; TCRdb's copy keeps in-frame clones and lacks some. The data hold roughly 220,000 clones, with approximately 90% observed a single time. The specimen sequenced was PBMCs. The receptors were gathered from a woman aged 18-29 years in good health and CMV-seronegative. Each CDR3 is given with its conserved first and last residue. A D gene is named only where the DNA matches it firmly. Size is omitted from some rows. Given values are once, few, many or a class for expanded clones.

V gene,D gene,J gene,clone size,CDR3 DNA,CDR3 protein
TRBV30,TRBD2,TRBJ2-3,once,TGTGCCTGGAGTGTAGGACTAGCCTTGGATACGCAGTATTTT,CAWSVGLALDTQYF
TRBV5-1,TRBD1,TRBJ1-1,.,TGCGCCAGCAGCTCCTCCCTCGGGACAGGGGGCGTTCGAGACGCTTTCTTT,CASSSSLGTGGVRDAFF
TRBV5-6,.,TRBJ1-1,.,TGTGCCAGCAGCTTGGGGAGGGGTAACACTGAAGCTTTCTTT,CASSLGRGNTEAFF
TRBV7-7,TRBD1,TRBJ1-4,.,TGTGCCAGCAGCGCGTCGGGGACAGGGGTTGAAAAACTGTTTTTT,CASSASGTGVEKLFF
TRBV10-3,TRBD2,TRBJ2-7,.,TGTGCCACCTTTAAGGGACTAGCGGACCCGGACTACGAGCAGTACTTC,CATFKGLADPDYEQYF
TRBV23-1,.,TRBJ1-2,.,TGCGCCAGCAGTCTTCAACAGGTCTATGGCTACACCTTC,CASSLQQVYGYTF
TRBV30,.,TRBJ2-1,.,TGTGCCGGGCGTTTTGACAGTTACAATGAGCAGTTCTTC,CAGRFDSYNEQFF
TRBV9,.,TRBJ1-1,.,TGTGCCAGCAGCGTCGAACTTAACACTGAAGCTTTCTTT,CASSVELNTEAFF
TRBV13,.,TRBJ2-7,.,TGTGCCAGCAGCTTAGGGGACAAGCGCTACGAGCAGTACTTC,CASSLGDKRYEQYF
TRBV7-9,.,TRBJ2-7,.,TGTGCCACTCAACGGGGTCTCGGCTACGAGCAGTACTTC,CATQRGLGYEQYF
TRBV5-1,.,TRBJ2-7,.,TGCGCCAGCAGCTTGGGGGCTGCAGAAATTTACGAGCAGTACTTC,CASSLGAAEIYEQYF
TRBV11-2,.,TRBJ1-1,.,TGTGCCAGCAGCCCCAAATTCGAAGGGGGATTAGCTTTCTTT,CASSPKFEGGLAFF
TRBV2,.,TRBJ1-1,.,TGTGCCAGCTACAAGGGAGGAGGGAATGAAGCTTTCTTT,CASYKGGGNEAFF
TRBV7-9,TRBD2,TRBJ2-3,.,TGTGCCAGCAGCTTCGGGGCTAGCGGGAGGCCGGTTTCAGATACGCAGTATTTT,CASSFGASGRPVSDTQYF
TRBV7-6,TRBD2,TRBJ2-2,few,TGTGCCAGCAGCTTGGGGACTAGCCACGGGGAGCTGTTTTTT,CASSLGTSHGELFF
TRBV10-2,.,TRBJ1-2,.,TGCGCCAGCAGTGACGTACAGGCTTATGGCTACACCTTC,CASSDVQAYGYTF
TRBV5-1,TRBD1,TRBJ1-4,once,TGCGCCAGCAGCACCCTTCAGGGGGCTTTCGGGGAAAAACTGTTTTTT,CASSTLQGAFGEKLFF
TRBV12-5,.,TRBJ2-7,.,TGTGCTAGTGGTTTGACACGACAGGCAGGCGAGCAGTACTTC,CASGLTRQAGEQYF
TRBV18,.,TRBJ2-7,once,TGTGCCAGCTCACCCAACTACGAGCAGTACTTC,CASSPNYEQYF
TRBV13,.,TRBJ1-3,.,TGTGCCAGCAGCTTAGGTTTCGGGGGATACTCTGGAAACACCATATATTTT,CASSLGFGGYSGNTIYF
TRBV19,.,TRBJ1-5,.,TGTGCCAGTAGTGGCGCAGGGGTTAGCAATCAGCCCCAGCATTTT,CASSGAGVSNQPQHF
TRBV30,.,TRBJ2-7,.,TGTGCCTGGAGTGCCCAGGACTACGAGCAGTACTTC,CAWSAQDYEQYF
TRBV6-4,TRBD1,TRBJ2-7,.,TGTGCCAGCGAGACAGGGGGGTACGAGCAGTACTTC,CASETGGYEQYF
TRBV7-3,.,TRBJ1-3,once,TGTGCCAGCAGCTTACACGGGTCCTCTGGAAACACCATATATTTT,CASSLHGSSGNTIYF
TRBV28,TRBD2,TRBJ2-5,once,TGTGCCAGCGTTAGCGGGAGAGGAGAGACCCAGTACTTC,CASVSGRGETQYF
TRBV2,.,TRBJ2-5,.,TGTGCCAGCAGTCCCGGACAGCGGTACCAAGAGACCCAGTACTTC,CASSPGQRYQETQYF
TRBV5-1,TRBD1,TRBJ1-2,.,TGCGCCAGCAGCCCCACAGGGGATGGCTACACCTTC,CASSPTGDGYTF
TRBV6-5,.,TRBJ2-1,.,TGTGCCAGCAGTTACAGGCTAGGTTACTACAATGAGCAGTTCTTC,CASSYRLGYYNEQFF
TRBV7-9,TRBD2,TRBJ2-7,.,TGTGCCAGCAGCCCGCGCCCGACTAGCGGGGGCTCCTACGAGCAGTACTTC,CASSPRPTSGGSYEQYF